This TCR beta chain was recovered during a study of a mutant IDH1 vaccine in newly diagnosed glioma. This clone was seen only a few times. Its antigen is not identified. Time point given: week 23, last vaccination. It was 300 ug of mutant IDH1 20-mer peptide that made up each vaccine dose, given with topical imiquimod. Assay: immunoSEQ multiplex PCR; the TCRdb copy retains only in-frame clones and omits some. This sample carries tens of thousands of clones, 60% to 85% of them seen once, and the ten largest clones take roughly 6.2%. The source material was PBMCs, sampled from a glioma patient whose treatment included an IDH1 peptide vaccine. The sequence derives from a woman aged 40 to 55 with glioma. Some clones in this sample may be carry-over from other donors' samples.

The CDR3 DNA reads as TGTGCCAGCAGCCGGGCCCATCAAGAGACCCAGTACTTC. Amino acids: CASSRAHQETQYF. The chain combines TRBV14 with TRBJ2-5; D not resolved. This CDR3 is built from 13 residues. Germline V gene sequence: CDR1 SGHDN, CDR2 FVKESK. Trimming left V 4 bases short and J 2 bases short, with 8 bases between.